These 27 T cell receptor beta chains were sequenced from one sample in a study of OX40 agonist ivuxolimab in advanced cancers. Clones were read by immunoSEQ multiplex PCR, and TCRdb kept only the in-frame ones, dropping some. Of tens of thousands of clones detected, 84% appear once; the ten largest clones hold around 6.6%. Sequencing was performed on CD4+ or CD8+ T cells sorted from blood, taken in a trial of the OX40 agonist ivuxolimab. Receptors were obtained from an adult with an advanced solid tumor such as melanoma, head and neck, liver or kidney cancer.

The CDR3 spells CASTDRPWGTNEKLFF. DNA for the CDR3: TGTGCCAGTACTGACCGCCCCTGGGGAACTAATGAAAAACTGTTTTTT. The chain has TRBV19 and TRBJ1-4; D is undetermined. V lost 7 bases to trimming and J lost 1 base, with 16 bases between them. The CDR3 spans 16 residues. CDR1 LNHDA and CDR2 SQIVND come from the germline V gene (reference sequence).

This chain links TRBV28 with TRBJ2-3; D is unresolved. V lost 8 bases and J 8 bases, leaving 8 bases between the germline ends. Per the germline V gene, CDR1 is MDHEN and CDR2 is SYDVKM. This CDR3 contains 10 residues. The CDR3 coding sequence is TGTGCCAGCGGCTTGGGTACGCAGTATTTT. Translated, it gives CASGLGTQYF.

The chain is built from TRBV7-3 and TRBJ2-1; TRBD2 matches at 16 bases. Germline-derived CDR1 and CDR2 are SGHTA and FQGTGA. The CDR3 covers 19 residues. After removal of 2 bases from V and 6 bases from J, the junction contained 10 bases not matched to a gene. DNA of the CDR3: TGTGCCAGCAGCTTATCAACCGGGACTAGCGGGAGGGCCGGCAATGAGCAGTTCTTC. Protein sequence: CASSLSTGTSGRAGNEQFF.

This clone is classed as medium-sized (0.01 to 0.1%). The chain is built from TRBV5-5 and TRBJ1-1, with 11 bases aligning to TRBD1. This CDR3 has 14 residues. J was trimmed by 5 bases and V by 4 bases; bases with no gene match: 4. Germline V lookup: CDR1 SGHKS, CDR2 YYEKEE (reference sequence). CDR3 DNA: TGTGCCAGCAGCACTGGACAGGGGGCTACTGAAGCTTTCTTT. Translating gives CASSTGQGATEAFF. The variable domain in full, with the rest retrieved from reference TRBV5-5 and TRBJ1-1, is DAGVTQSPTHLIKTRGQQVTLRCSPISGHKSVSWYQQVLGQGPQFIFQYYEKEERGRGNFPDRFSARQFPNYSSELNVNALLLGDSALYLCASSTGQGATEAFFGQGTRLTVV.

This chain joins TRBV14 and TRBJ2-4; 8 nucleotides agree with TRBD1. V shed 3 bases, J shed 3 bases, and the junction held 4 bases outside the gene matches. There are 15 residues in the CDR3. Germline lookup yields CDR1 SGHDN and CDR2 FVKESK. CDR3 sequence: CASSHVTGDKNIQYF. The CDR3 DNA reads as TGTGCCAGCAGCCATGTGACAGGGGACAAAAACATTCAGTACTTC.

CDR3 in amino acids: CASSSTGSPYEQYF. CDR3 coding DNA: TGTGCCAGCAGTTCTACAGGGAGCCCCTACGAGCAGTACTTC. The chain links TRBV6-5 to TRBJ2-7; D perhaps matches TRBD1 (6 bases). CDR1 and CDR2 (germline): MNHEY, SVGAGI. V was trimmed by 4 bases and J by 2 bases, leaving 12 bases between them. The CDR3 has 14 amino acids.

CDR3 in amino acids: CASSVSGGSTGELFF. The CDR3 region has the DNA TGTGCCAGCAGCGTTTCGGGAGGGAGCACCGGGGAGCTGTTTTTT. J is TRBJ2-2 and V is TRBV9, with 8 bases aligning to TRBD2. This CDR3 has 15 residues. Germline V lookup: CDR1 SGDLS, CDR2 YYNGEE. V shed 2 bases, J shed 4 bases, and the junction held 4 bases outside the gene matches.

The chain is built from TRBV4-2 and TRBJ1-6; TRBD1 aligns across 7 bases. This CDR3 spans 16 amino acids. Germline assignment: CDR1 LGHNA and CDR2 YNFKEQ. The ends lost 0 bases at V and 2 bases at J; junction bases unmatched: 1. CDR3: CASSQEGTAYNSPLHF. CDR3 nucleotide sequence: TGTGCCAGCAGCCAAGAAGGGACAGCCTATAATTCACCCCTCCACTTT.

The rearrangement links TRBV5-1 to TRBJ2-3, with TRBD2 matching 8 bases. Trimming removed 6 bases from V and 1 base from J; junction bases left unmatched: 7. The germline V gene encodes CDR1 SGHRS and CDR2 YFSETQ. The CDR3 spans 15 residues. In DNA, the CDR3 is TGCGCCAGCACCTCCGGGAGGGGAGGCACAGATACGCAGTATTTT. It encodes CASTSGRGGTDTQYF.

V usage is TRBV7-2 and J usage is TRBJ1-2; 7 bases line up with TRBD1. The J segment lost 1 base and the V segment lost 2 bases, leaving 1 base of the junction unmatched. This CDR3 comprises 14 residues. Per germline, CDR1 SGHTA and CDR2 FQGNSA. CDR3 coding DNA: TGTGCCAGCAGCTTACACAGGGGTAACTATGGCTACACCTTC. Translated: CASSLHRGNYGYTF.

V gene TRBV4-1 combines with J gene TRBJ2-2; D perhaps matches TRBD2 (6 bases). The CDR3 consists of 16 residues. Trimming removed 7 bases from V and 1 base from J, with 16 bases in between. Germline V gene data show CDR1 as MGHRA and CDR2 as YSYEKL. CDR3 in DNA: TGCGCCAGCACCCTGATAGGAGGGGTGAACACCGGGGAGCTGTTTTTT. This encodes CASTLIGGVNTGELFF.

This chain joins TRBV7-3 and TRBJ2-1; 8 nucleotides match TRBD2. The junction had 11 bases not matched to a gene; V was cut back by 5 bases and J by 8 bases. The CDR3 consists of 15 residues. The germline CDR1 and CDR2 sequences are SGHTA and FQGTGA. Here the CDR3 DNA reads TGTGCCAGCAGCCCCGAGCGGGAGAGTAAGGATGAGCAGTTCTTC. This gives the protein CASSPERESKDEQFF.

The rearrangement links TRBV7-2 to TRBJ2-7; D is unclear. The germline gives CDR1 SGHTA, CDR2 FQGNSA. The ends were cut back, 2 bases at V and 0 bases at J, with 11 bases in the middle. This CDR3 region has 15 residues. CDR3 nucleotides: TGTGCCAGCAGCTTAAACATTCAGAGCTCCTACGAGCAGTACGTC. Translating gives CASSLNIQSSYEQYV.

The chain uses TRBV2 and TRBJ1-5, with D perhaps TRBD1 (6 bases). Germline V gene lookup returns CDR1 SNHLY and CDR2 FYNNEI. CDR3 length: 15 amino acids. V lost 7 bases, J lost 1 base, and 14 bases lay in between. This chain's CDR3 is CASKTGGASNQPQHF. The CDR3 nucleotides are TGTGCCAGCAAGACGGGGGGCGCGAGCAATCAGCCCCAGCATTTT.

This clone was counted a single time. J is TRBJ2-1 and V is TRBV29-1, with unresolved D. In germline, CDR1 is SQVTM, CDR2 ANQGSEA. Trimming took 7 bases from V and 5 from J, leaving 15 bases between them. The CDR3 is made up of 13 amino acids. DNA of the CDR3: TGCAGCGCCGGCCGACATGACAACAATGAGCAGTTCTTC. It specifies CSAGRHDNNEQFF.

In its sample, this clone was seen once. The rearrangement uses TRBV6-1 and TRBJ2-2, with 7 bases fitting TRBD2. The CDR3 is made up of 15 amino acids. V shed 10 bases and J 3 bases; nucleotides not matched to a gene: 11. Per the germline V gene, CDR1 is MNHNS and CDR2 is SASEGT. This chain's CDR3 is CATGGLVFDTGELFF. The CDR3 region has the DNA TGTGCCACCGGGGGGTTGGTTTTTGACACCGGGGAGCTGTTTTTT.

This sequence joins TRBV19 and TRBJ2-4; TRBD2 aligns across 10 bases. The CDR3 totals 18 residues. The V and J ends lost 0 bases and 0 bases, in that order; junction bases with no gene match: 5. Germline V gene sequence: CDR1 LNHDA, CDR2 SQIVND (reference sequence). Written as DNA, the CDR3 is TGTGCCAGTAGTATAGATTATACTAGCGGGACAGCCAAAAACATTCAGTACTTC. This encodes CASSIDYTSGTAKNIQYF.

The gene calls are TRBV15 and TRBJ2-5, with D possibly being TRBD2 (6 bases). The CDR3 is made up of 14 amino acids. The germline V gene encodes CDR1 LNHNV and CDR2 YYDKDF (reference sequence). Trimming took off 5 bases at V and 4 bases at J, with 14 bases between the two ends. CDR3 nucleotides: TGTGCCACCAGCGGACGTGGGGGGTCAGAGACCCAGTACTTC. Protein sequence: CATSGRGGSETQYF.

This clone occurred a few times. The V and J genes are TRBV2 and TRBJ2-7; D ambiguous. The germline V gene has CDR1 SNHLY and CDR2 FYNNEI. CDR3 length: 12 residues. V lost 3 bases and J lost 2, with 5 bases in between. In DNA form, the CDR3 reads TGTGCCAGCAGTGACAGTACCTACGAGCAGTACGTC. The encoded protein is CASSDSTYEQYV.

V and J are TRBV4-2 and TRBJ2-3; 10 bases are a match to TRBD2. Per the germline V gene, CDR1 is LGHNA and CDR2 is YNFKEQ. The CDR3 is 17 amino acids. The trim removed 2 bases at V and 2 bases at J, leaving 7 bases unmatched. The CDR3 is CASSQSRAGGPTDTQYF. For the CDR3, the DNA is TGTGCCAGCAGCCAATCTCGAGCGGGGGGGCCCACAGATACGCAGTATTTT.

The gene calls are TRBV5-6 and TRBJ2-5; D gene unclear. V lost 2 bases and J 5 bases, leaving 4 bases between the germline ends. This CDR3 contains 11 residues. Germline V CDR1 and CDR2: SGHDT, YYEEEE. CDR3 sequence (DNA): TGTGCCAGCAGCTTCAGGGAGACCCAGTACTTC. Translation: CASSFRETQYF.

The rearrangement links TRBV7-2 to TRBJ1-4, with TRBD1 matching 10 bases. V trimming: 4 bases; J trimming: 0 bases; junction bases outside the gene matches: 8. Germline V CDR1 and CDR2: SGHTA, FQGNSA. The CDR3 contains 18 residues. CDR3 region: CASSSRDRGDATNEKLFF. The CDR3 nucleotides read TGTGCCAGCAGCTCCCGGGACAGGGGTGATGCAACTAATGAAAAACTGTTTTTT.

The chain carries TRBV6-6 and TRBJ2-2; D is ambiguous. CDR1 and CDR2 (germline): MNHNY, SVGAGI (reference sequence). Trimming left V 7 bases short and J 11 bases short, with 14 bases between. The CDR3 is made up of 12 amino acids. The CDR3 nucleotides read TGTGCCAGCACCGGACCGTCTCAAGAGCTGTTTTTT. Translated: CASTGPSQELFF.

In nucleotides, the CDR3 is TGTGCCTGGAGTACCTGGGAGCAAACCCCCACACAAGAGACCCAGTACTTC. This codes for CAWSTWEQTPTQETQYF. V gene TRBV30 combines with J gene TRBJ2-5, with D maybe TRBD2 (5 bases). This CDR3 is built from 17 residues. Trimming removed 2 bases from V and 2 bases from J, with 21 bases in between. Germline V CDR1 and CDR2: GTSNPN, SVGIG (reference sequence).

This clone was observed once. CDR3 sequence: CASSQDGFNEKLFF. The CDR3 bases are TGTGCCAGCAGCCAAGACGGATTTAATGAAAAACTGTTTTTT. The V call is TRBV14, the J call TRBJ1-4, with D hard to call. Germline CDR1 reads SGHDN; CDR2 reads FVKESK. The CDR3 is made up of 14 amino acids. The V gene lost 0 bases and the J gene lost 4 bases, with 6 bases spanning the gap. The entire variable domain, with the rest obtained from reference TRBV14 and TRBJ1-4, is as follows: EAGVTQFPSHSVIEKGQTVTLRCDPISGHDNLYWYRRVMGKEIKFLLHFVKESKQDESGMPNNRFLAERTGGTYSTLKVQPAELEDSGVYFCASSQDGFNEKLFFGSGTQLSVL.

The chain recombines TRBV4-1 with TRBJ1-5; the D is unclear. The germline CDR1 and CDR2 sequences are MGHRA and YSYEKL. This CDR3 has 13 residues. Between the trimmed V and J ends, which lost 2 bases and 12 bases, there was a span of 14 bases. This CDR3 reads CASSQFEDHLQHF. For the CDR3, the DNA is TGCGCCAGCAGCCAATTTGAAGATCATCTCCAGCATTTT.

The rearrangement links TRBV5-1 to TRBJ1-4; D is unclear. The CDR3 extends over 14 amino acids. Trimming left V 0 bases short and J 5 bases short, with 8 bases between. CDR1 SGHRS and CDR2 YFSETQ come from the germline V gene. CDR3 sequence (DNA): TGCGCCAGCAGCTTGGAGCGGCCCAATGAAAAACTGTTTTTT. It translates to CASSLERPNEKLFF.